The 19 T cell receptor beta chains presented below share a single source sample, sequenced in a study of cytomegalovirus exposure and HLA in healthy donors. Researchers ran the PCR with 60 Vbeta and 13 Jbeta primers. Only in-frame clones appear in the TCRdb table, and some are missing; sequencing was by immunoSEQ multiplex PCR. The sample carries about 130,000 clones, around three quarters recorded once. The sample taken for sequencing was PBMCs. These receptors were obtained from a female donor in good health and CMV-seronegative.

The rearrangement joins TRBV5-1 to TRBJ2-7; no firm D call. Germline V gene lookup returns CDR1 SGHRS and CDR2 YFSETQ. There are 15 residues in the CDR3. Trimming removed 0 bases from V and 7 bases from J, with 17 bases in between. CDR3 coding DNA: TGCGCCAGCAGCTTGGAAGCGAGCCATCTCGGGGAGCAGTACTTC. Encoded protein: CASSLEASHLGEQYF.

CDR3 loop: CASSLWGQGADEQYF. In DNA form, the CDR3 reads TGTGCCAGCAGCTTGTGGGGACAGGGGGCGGACGAGCAGTACTTC. The chain combines TRBV5-8 with TRBJ2-5; 12 bases are a match to TRBD1. The J call is doubtful: the DNA matches TRBJ2-7 better. Germline V lookup: CDR1 SGHTS, CDR2 YDEGEE. The CDR3 sequence is 15 residues long.

This clone showed up just a few times. The chain has TRBV2 and TRBJ2-6; possible D gene TRBD2, 5 bases. Germline assignment: CDR1 SNHLY and CDR2 FYNNEI. Deletions cut 3 bases from V and 1 base from J, with 7 bases between. The CDR3 is 15 residues long. The CDR3 DNA follows: TGTGCCAGCAGTGATAGCGTTTCTGGGGCCAACGTCCTGACTTTC. It encodes CASSDSVSGANVLTF. The complete variable domain, with remaining parts taken from reference TRBV2 and TRBJ2-6, reads EPEVTQTPSHQVTQMGQEVILRCVPISNHLYFYWYRQILGQKVEFLVSFYNNEISEKSEIFDDQFSVERPDGSNFTLKIRSTKLEDSAMYFCASSDSVSGANVLTFGAGSRLTVL.

V is TRBV27 and J is TRBJ2-2; 11 nucleotides align to TRBD2. Trimming at V came to 6 bases and at J to 13 bases, leaving 10 bases not matched to a gene. CDR1 MNHEY and CDR2 SMNVEV come from the germline V gene (reference sequence). The CDR3 loop spans 14 amino acids. CDR3: CASRGTSGSQLLFF. CDR3 coding DNA: TGTGCCAGCAGGGGCACTAGCGGGAGTCAGTTGCTGTTTTTT.

The J gene is TRBJ2-3, the V gene TRBV10-3, with D maybe TRBD1 (5 bases). Trimming left V 5 bases short and J 0 bases short, with 12 bases between. Germline V gene sequence: CDR1 ENHRY, CDR2 SYGVKD. CDR3 size: 15 residues. The CDR3 region is CAISQGSPSTDTQYF. CDR3 DNA: TGTGCCATCAGTCAGGGATCGCCTAGCACAGATACGCAGTATTTT.

The V call is TRBV7-6, the J call TRBJ2-1, with TRBD2 matching over 10 bases. The germline gives CDR1 SGHVS, CDR2 FNYEAQ. CDR3 length: 15 residues. The ends lost 3 bases at V and 7 bases at J; junction bases unmatched: 6. The CDR3 reads CASSFSLAGGNEQFF. CDR3 sequence (DNA): TGTGCCAGCAGCTTCTCGTTAGCGGGAGGAAATGAGCAGTTCTTC.

The J gene is TRBJ2-1, the V gene TRBV2; TRBD1 aligns across 7 bases. Germline CDR1 and CDR2: SNHLY and FYNNEI. CDR3 size: 13 residues. J lost 6 bases, V lost 7 bases, and 6 bases had no gene match. The CDR3 sequence: CASNPTGTNEQFF. The CDR3 DNA follows: TGTGCCAGCAACCCGACAGGGACCAATGAGCAGTTCTTC.

The chain uses TRBV10-3 and TRBJ2-3, with D maybe TRBD2 (7 bases). V was cut by 3 bases and J by 4 bases, with 11 bases left in between. Germline V gene sequence: CDR1 ENHRY, CDR2 SYGVKD. This CDR3 is built from 14 residues. The CDR3 here is CAISDTGRADTQYF. In DNA form, the CDR3 reads TGTGCCATCAGTGACACAGGGAGGGCAGATACGCAGTATTTT.

As DNA, the CDR3 is TGTGCCAGTAACAGGGGTCGGGTTGGCACAGATACGCAGTATTTT. Translation gives CASNRGRVGTDTQYF. J is TRBJ2-3 and V is TRBV2; TRBD1 agrees at 7 bases. There are 15 residues in the CDR3. Unmatched junction bases numbered 10, after V lost 9 bases and J lost 1 base. In germline, CDR1 is SNHLY, CDR2 FYNNEI.

This clone was recorded only once. CDR3 in amino acids: CSVTGVLMNTEAFF. CDR3 nucleotide sequence: TGCAGCGTGACAGGGGTTTTAATGAACACTGAAGCTTTCTTT. The chain carries TRBV29-1 and TRBJ1-1; 8 nucleotides agree with TRBD1. Trimming cost V 6 bases and J 0 bases; bases outside gene matches: 6. The V gene's germline CDR1 is SQVTM and CDR2 ANQGSEA. CDR3 length equals 14 residues.

Regarding this clone: Its ends do not fully match the called genes, so a read error is possible. This sequence joins TRBV12-5 and TRBJ2-4; no definite D call. Germline V CDR1 and CDR2: LGHNT, FRNRAP. The CDR3 runs 13 residues. CDR3 nucleotides: TGTGCTAGTGGTTTGTATCCAGTAAACAGTCAGTACTTC. This translates into CASGLYPVNSQYF.

V gene TRBV2 combines with J gene TRBJ2-1; D possibly corresponds to TRBD2 (5 bases). The CDR3 is 14 amino acids. V was shortened by 6 bases and J by 0 bases, with 9 bases between the two germline ends. Germline V gives CDR1 SNHLY, CDR2 FYNNEI. CDR3 residues: CASSNDYSYNEQFF. The CDR3 DNA reads TGTGCCAGCAGCAACGACTACTCCTACAATGAGCAGTTCTTC.

The chain recombines TRBV2 with TRBJ2-3; 9 nucleotides match TRBD1. The CDR3 covers 15 residues. Germline V gives CDR1 SNHLY, CDR2 FYNNEI. V lost 4 bases to trimming and J lost 2 bases; unmatched junction nucleotides: 4. The CDR3 is CASSVGQGITDTQYF. For the CDR3, the DNA is TGTGCCAGCAGTGTGGGACAGGGAATCACAGATACGCAGTATTTT.

This clone was counted only a few times. The chain employs TRBV6-4 and TRBJ2-2, with 10 bases that match TRBD2. The CDR3 is 15 residues long. Germline CDR1 reads MRHNA; CDR2 reads SNTAGT. The junction had 3 bases not matched to a gene; V was cut back by 4 bases and J by 4 bases. CDR3: CASSASGGFTGELFF. The CDR3 DNA reads TGTGCCAGCAGTGCTAGCGGGGGCTTCACCGGGGAGCTGTTTTTT.

This clone was seen a few times. The V call is TRBV6-4, the J call TRBJ2-3, with TRBD2 matching 10 bases. From germline, CDR1 is MRHNA and CDR2 SNTAGT. CDR3 length equals 16 residues. The V gene end was trimmed by 2 bases and the J gene end by 6 bases; junction bases not matched to a gene: 8. This CDR3 reads CASSDGSGGPPDTQYF. CDR3 DNA sequence: TGTGCCAGCAGTGACGGTAGCGGGGGGCCTCCCGATACGCAGTATTTT.

The chain links TRBV6-5 to TRBJ1-4; D is undetermined. The CDR3 is 14 residues long. Trimming left V 2 bases short and J 10 bases short, with 14 bases between. CDR1 MNHEY and CDR2 SVGAGI come from the germline V gene. The DNA of the CDR3 is TGTGCCAGCAGTTACGGACTACCCTCGGGAAAACTGTTTTTT. Its translation is CASSYGLPSGKLFF.

The chain employs TRBV4-2 and TRBJ1-4; D is ambiguous. CDR1 is LGHNA and CDR2 is YNFKEQ in the germline V gene. There are 12 residues in the CDR3. V lost 0 bases and J lost 8, with 4 bases in between. CDR3 region: CASSQDREKLFF. The DNA of the CDR3 is TGTGCCAGCAGCCAAGATCGGGAAAAACTGTTTTTT.

V usage is TRBV5-5 and J usage is TRBJ1-1; D is ambiguous. The CDR3 has 17 amino acids. Germline V gives CDR1 SGHKS, CDR2 YYEKEE (reference sequence). The V end lost 1 base, the J end lost 0 bases, and 16 bases lay between the germline ends. CDR3 sequence (DNA): TGTGCCAGCAGCTTGTGGGCTTTGGCAGGTGTGAACACTGAAGCTTTCTTT. Translation gives CASSLWALAGVNTEAFF.

This sequence joins TRBV4-1 and TRBJ2-3, with D uncertain. The CDR3 spans 16 residues. From germline, CDR1 is MGHRA and CDR2 YSYEKL. The ends were cut back, 1 base at V and 2 bases at J, with 13 bases in the middle. The chain's CDR3 is CASSQVHLVYTDTQYF. CDR3 nucleotide sequence: TGCGCCAGCAGCCAAGTTCACCTAGTGTACACAGATACGCAGTATTTT.